This T cell receptor (beta chain) was identified during a study of vaccination effects on CD4 cells after COVID-19. With V trimmed by 6 bases and J by 6 bases, 7 bases remained unmatched. The CDR3 consists of 14 residues. The germline CDR1 and CDR2 sequences are SEHNR and FQNEAQ (reference sequence). The culture ran for roughly ten days, and then CD4+ T cells were isolated. Profiled with immunoSEQ multiplex PCR; TCRdb holds only in-frame clones, not every one. The repertoire holds some 40,000 clones, with about 70% as singletons. The sample holds a few counts of this clone. As yet, its antigen is unknown.

Specimen: CD4+ T cells from PBMCs cultured without peptide, collected before COVID-19 vaccination. This receptor was identified in a human donor who received a COVID-19 vaccine. J is TRBJ2-7 and V is TRBV7-9, with TRBD2 matching over 11 bases. The CDR3 is CASSLSGRAAEQYF. CDR3 sequence (DNA): TGTGCCAGCAGTCTTAGCGGGAGGGCCGCCGAGCAGTACTTC. Full variable domain (remainder filled in from reference TRBV7-9 and TRBJ2-7): DTGVSQNPRHKITKRGQNVTFRCDPISEHNRLYWYRQTLGQGPEFLTYFQNEAQLEKSRLLSDRFSAERPKGSFSTLEIQRTEQGDSAMYLCASSLSGRAAEQYFGPGTRLTVT.